This TCR beta chain was identified during a study of shared clonotypes between healthy human individuals. The V end was cut by 4 bases, the J end by 5 bases, with 15 bases between. The CDR3 is 15 residues long. The germline gives CDR1 MRHNA, CDR2 SNTAGT. CD45RO-negative, CCR7-selected cells formed the naive CD8 fraction, which excluded terminally differentiated effector memory CD45RA+ cells. Donors comprised healthy HIV-negative adults lacking recent acute infections or vaccinations. The assay was carried out at the deep level. Measured with immunoSEQ multiplex PCR; TCRdb has only the in-frame clones, and not every one. The data hold about 1,800,000 clones, with about 95% observed a single time.

The clonotype comes from a man aged 18 to 29 in good health. The chain employs TRBV6-4 and TRBJ1-5, with D perhaps matching TRBD1 (6 bases). Sequenced material: naive CD8+ T cells sorted from blood. Here the CDR3 reads CASSGADRGHQPQHF. CDR3 sequence (DNA): TGTGCCAGCAGTGGGGCGGACAGAGGTCATCAGCCCCAGCATTTT.